This T cell receptor beta chain was sequenced in a study of blood T cells in healthy people across ages. Study-level findings and limits: A greater number of naive CD4+ cells and higher diversity distinguished long-lived donors from aged donors.

This clonotype was picked up many times. Its matching antigen is unknown. The CDR3 contains 15 residues. Together with a sample-barcoded 5' primer, a J-beta primer mix was included in a second PCR lasting about 6 to 11 cycles. TCRdb redid the calling of the 5' RACE reads with MiXCR, one entry per CDR3 protein. This sample has more than 650,000 distinct CDR3 sequences, with under 30% found just once. This same sample was also taken into another study, of T cells of mothers and their children. Per that paper: Mothers gave over 8 million TCR beta CDR3 reads each, and children 2.5 million to 3.5 million each. Similar effects of thymic selection on TCR recombination output were recorded in related and unrelated pairs. Related mother-child pairs showed slightly, non-significantly higher overlap than unrelated pairs.

The source material was blood. This clonotype originated in a boy between 10 and 17 years old in good health. The chain carries TRBV21-1 and TRBJ1-2; the DNA was not compared with TRBD1, the D call given in the table. TRBV21-1 is a recognized pseudogene. CDR3 DNA: TGTGCCAGCAGCAAATCGGGACAGGGTCACTATGGCTACACCTTC. Amino acids: CASSKSGQGHYGYTF.